The following is a T cell receptor beta chain sequence with its context. Assay: immunoSEQ multiplex PCR; the TCRdb copy retains only in-frame clones and omits some. The sample records 50,000 to 65,000 clones, approximately 90% being singletons. These data come from a study of blood T cell repertoires in COVID-19. Study at large: T cells, B-cell-depleted T cells, or PBMCs supplied cDNA or gDNA.

Germline V gene data show CDR1 as LGHDT and CDR2 as YNNKEL (reference sequence). The CDR3 is made up of 12 amino acids. Trimming cost V 4 bases and J 11 bases, with 14 bases left between them. The receptor was isolated from a man between 45 and 60 years old with acute or convalescent COVID-19. The sequencing input was peripheral blood. The chain employs TRBV3-1 (or the pseudogene TRBV3-2) and TRBJ1-1; possibly TRBD1 for D (5 bases). The CDR3 nucleotides are TGTGCCAGCAGCCGGGACGCGGGGGAGGCTTTCTTT. It encodes CASSRDAGEAFF.